Described below is a single TCR beta chain sequence and its context. This sample stems from a study of blood T cell repertoires in COVID-19. Study overall: Sources were T cells, B-cell-depleted T cells, or PBMCs; the material itself was cDNA or gDNA.

Methods used by the authors: Using reference gene primer amplification, nucleated cell counts were estimated. The data were produced by immunoSEQ multiplex PCR, yet TCRdb's version contains in-frame clones alone and is incomplete. D and trimming come from the DNA, and the V and J calls and clone size come from that table. The sample holds about 210,000 clones, under 90% seen once. The cohort comprised adults aged about 18 to 100 years residing in 20 to 25 US areas. Clinical history as reported by participants underpinned cohort assignment. This CDR3 is 14 amino acids long. Germline V gene lookup returns CDR1 MDHEN and CDR2 SYDVKM. Trimming left V 6 bases short and J 2 bases short, with 12 bases between.

The specimen sequenced was PBMCs or T cells enriched from blood (not recorded which). The chain carries TRBV28 and TRBJ2-3; D is perhaps TRBD2 (7 bases). The receptor was derived from a woman aged 45-59 years with acute COVID-19. CDR3 nucleotides: TGTGCCAGCAGGAGAGGGGGGGCCACAGATACGCAGTATTTT. This gives the protein CASRRGGATDTQYF. Together with reference TRBV28 and TRBJ2-3, the CDR3 gives the full variable domain: DVKVTQSSRYLVKRTGEKVFLECVQDMDHENMFWYRQDPGLGLRLIYFSYDVKMKEKGDIPEGYSVSREKKERFSLILESASTNQTSMYLCASRRGGATDTQYFGPGTRLTVL.